This T cell receptor (beta chain) was sequenced during a study of graft-versus-host responses after intestinal transplantation. Concerning this clone: The antigen is unknown.

Clones were read by immunoSEQ multiplex PCR, and TCRdb kept only the in-frame ones, dropping some. The table records under 150,000 clones, 90% of them present only once. This TCR came from a human donor who received an intestinal transplant. Specimen: unstimulated CD4+ T cells sorted from spleen or lymph node cells, collected before intestinal transplant.

The CDR3 loop reads CASSLSGGRYTQYF. CDR3 bases: TGTGCCAGCAGCTTATCGGGGGGCCGGTATACGCAGTATTTT. This chain links TRBV7-2 with TRBJ2-3; perhaps TRBD2 as D (7 bases). V was pared by 2 bases and J by 7 bases, with 13 bases between. Germline values: CDR1 SGHTA, CDR2 FQGNSA. CDR3 length equals 14 residues.